The T cell receptor beta chain described here comes from a study of OX40 agonist ivuxolimab in advanced cancers. TCRdb's table, derived via immunoSEQ multiplex PCR, lists solely in-frame clones and lacks some. The table has about 18,000 clones, around 81% seen once. The starting material was CD4+ or CD8+ T cells sorted from blood, obtained in a trial of the OX40 agonist ivuxolimab. This clonotype was sampled from an adult with an advanced solid tumor such as melanoma, head and neck, liver or kidney cancer.

The CDR3 DNA reads TGTGCCAGCAGTTTGTGGCCCATGAACACTGAAGCTTTCTTT. Translating it yields CASSLWPMNTEAFF. V gene TRBV27 combines with J gene TRBJ1-1; no firm D call. This CDR3 has 14 residues. Germline V gene data show CDR1 as MNHEY and CDR2 as SMNVEV (reference sequence). Trimming removed 3 bases at V and 0 bases at J, with 8 bases between.